This TCR beta chain was documented in a study of tumor and adjacent non-tumor tissue in lung cancer. Three rounds of nested PCR, following a modified ARM-PCR protocol, produced the TCRbeta library. TCRdb itself ran the multiplex PCR reads through MiXCR, one entry per CDR3 protein. The sample shows 100,000 to 150,000 distinct CDR3 sequences, 66% of them seen only once. There are a few counts of this clonotype. The template was RNA from unsorted bulk tissue. CDR3 size: 12 residues. J lost 8 bases, V lost 8 bases, and 5 bases had no gene match. The germline gives CDR1 SNHLY, CDR2 FYNNEI. The chain uses TRBV2 and TRBJ2-1; 8 bases match TRBD1. This TCR derives from a man aged 25-45 years with non-small cell lung cancer. The source material was lung tumor tissue. CDR3 DNA: TGTGCCAGCGGGACAGGTCCCCATGAGCAGTTCTTC. It translates to CASGTGPHEQFF.